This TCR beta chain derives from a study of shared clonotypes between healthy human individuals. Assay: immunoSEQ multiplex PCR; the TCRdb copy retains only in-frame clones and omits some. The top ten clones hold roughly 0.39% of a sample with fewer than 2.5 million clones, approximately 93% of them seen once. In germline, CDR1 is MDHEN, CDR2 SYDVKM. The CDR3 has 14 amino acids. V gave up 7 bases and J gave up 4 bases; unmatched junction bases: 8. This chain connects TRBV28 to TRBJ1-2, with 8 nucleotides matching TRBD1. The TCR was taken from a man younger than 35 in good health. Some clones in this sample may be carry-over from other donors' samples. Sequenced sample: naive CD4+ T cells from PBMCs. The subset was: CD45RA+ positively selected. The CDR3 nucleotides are TGTGCCAGCACCATACCAACAGGGGGCTATGGCTACACCTTC. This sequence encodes CASTIPTGGYGYTF.